The 20 T cell receptor beta chains in this list originate from one sample, sequenced in a study of T cell changes during pregnancy in multiple sclerosis. TCRdb's copy holds only in-frame clones and misses some; the assay was immunoSEQ multiplex PCR. The repertoire holds 30,000 to 50,000 clones, with around 93% as singletons. The sequenced sample was CD4+ T cells from peripheral blood mononuclear cells, obtained after pregnancy. These receptors were taken from a female donor with multiple sclerosis, enrolled in a pregnancy study.

The chain joins TRBV6-5 to TRBJ1-6; weak D call: TRBD1 (6 bases). The germline V gene has CDR1 MNHEY and CDR2 SVGAGI. CDR3 size: 16 residues. V lost 1 base, J lost 8 bases, and 15 bases lay in between. Written as DNA, the CDR3 is TGTGCCAGCAGTTACTTCAGGGGACAAGAGTATTCACCCCTCCACTTT. It translates to CASSYFRGQEYSPLHF.

The genes are TRBV11-2 and TRBJ1-1; 10 bases are a match to TRBD1. The CDR3 totals 15 residues. V was pared by 3 bases and J by 8 bases, with 9 bases of the junction left unmatched. Germline assignment: CDR1 SGHAT and CDR2 FQNNGV. DNA of the CDR3: TGTGCCAGCAGCTTGGGACAGGGGAATCCCGAAGAAGCTTTCTTT. This translates into CASSLGQGNPEEAFF.

The rearrangement links TRBV18 to TRBJ1-1; D is perhaps TRBD1 (5 bases). CDR1 is KGHSH and CDR2 is LQKENI in the germline V gene. Trimming took 2 bases from V and 7 from J, leaving 11 bases between them. The CDR3 spans 13 residues. The CDR3 DNA sequence: TGTGCCAGCTCACCAGTGGGACTCGATGAAGCTTTCTTT. It yields the protein CASSPVGLDEAFF.

The rearrangement joins TRBV6-6 to TRBJ2-3; 9 nucleotides agree with TRBD1. This CDR3 region has 15 residues. J was trimmed by 0 bases and V by 6 bases; bases with no gene match: 4. Germline V gene data show CDR1 as MNHNY and CDR2 as SVGAGI (reference sequence). DNA for the CDR3: TGTGCCAGCAGCCCACAGGGGGCCAGCACAGATACGCAGTATTTT. Translation: CASSPQGASTDTQYF.

The chain combines TRBV19 with TRBJ1-2; 7 bases map to TRBD1. Losses at the gene ends were 5 bases for V and 5 bases for J; bases not matched to a gene: 11. Germline CDR1 reads LNHDA; CDR2 reads SQIVND (reference sequence). The CDR3 totals 15 residues. The CDR3 coding sequence is TGTGCCAGTAGTGTGCGGACAGGAGAAGGTTATGGCTACACCTTC. Translation gives CASSVRTGEGYGYTF.

The chain carries TRBV28 and TRBJ2-2; D call uncertain. The germline CDR1 and CDR2 sequences are MDHEN and SYDVKM. Trimming left V 5 bases short and J 6 bases short, with 4 bases between. The length of the CDR3 is 11 residues. The chain's CDR3 is CASSDSGELFF. In DNA form, the CDR3 reads TGTGCCAGCAGTGACTCCGGGGAGCTGTTTTTT.

The gene calls are TRBV9 and TRBJ2-1; TRBD2 matches 9 bases. J lost 3 bases, V lost 0 bases, and 7 bases had no gene match. Germline V gene data show CDR1 as SGDLS and CDR2 as YYNGEE. The length of the CDR3 is 17 residues. The CDR3 here is CASSVDGRGGRYNEQFF. The CDR3 DNA sequence: TGTGCCAGCAGCGTAGATGGGCGGGGGGGCCGCTACAATGAGCAGTTCTTC.

The chain joins TRBV5-1 to TRBJ2-1, with a possible D match to TRBD1 (5 bases). This CDR3 is built from 15 residues. Germline V gene lookup returns CDR1 SGHRS and CDR2 YFSETQ. The V gene lost 0 bases and the J gene lost 9 bases, with 16 bases spanning the gap. DNA for the CDR3: TGCGCCAGCAGCTTGGGGATTACAGGTGTCGGTGAGCAGTTCTTC. Translation gives CASSLGITGVGEQFF.

This clone was seen once. J is TRBJ1-1 and V is TRBV10-3; 7 nucleotides agree with TRBD1. V shed 6 bases, J shed 2 bases, and the junction held 3 bases outside the gene matches. Germline CDR1 ENHRY, CDR2 SYGVKD. This CDR3 contains 13 residues. The CDR3 DNA reads TGTGCCATCAGGGCAGGGGGTAACACTGAAGCTTTCTTT. Protein: CAIRAGGNTEAFF.

The CDR3 DNA sequence: TGTGCCAGCAGGCTCAGGGGGTTCGCTGAAGCTTTCTTT. Translating gives CASRLRGFAEAFF. The rearrangement links TRBV14 to TRBJ1-1; 7 bases fit TRBD1. Germline values: CDR1 SGHDN, CDR2 FVKESK. The CDR3 has 13 residues. J lost 6 bases, V lost 6 bases, and 7 bases had no gene match.

The V gene is TRBV7-2, the J gene TRBJ1-1; the D is unclear. This CDR3 has 13 residues. Between the trimmed V and J ends, which lost 1 base and 2 bases, there was a span of 5 bases. CDR1 and CDR2 from the germline V gene are SGHTA and FQGNSA. CDR3 protein: CASSLVTNTEAFF. Written as DNA, the CDR3 is TGTGCCAGCAGCTTAGTCACTAACACTGAAGCTTTCTTT.

The chain is built from TRBV18 and TRBJ1-6; the D gene is possibly TRBD1 (5 bases). V lost 4 bases and J lost 10, with 20 bases in between. CDR3 length equals 16 residues. CDR1 and CDR2 (germline): KGHSH, LQKENI. CDR3 sequence reads: CASSLFERDSNSPLHF. The CDR3 bases are TGTGCCAGCTCACTCTTTGAACGGGACTCGAACTCACCCCTCCACTTT.

The chain is built from TRBV7-9 and TRBJ1-4, with D perhaps TRBD1 (6 bases). CDR3 size: 15 residues. V lost 1 base and J 4 bases, leaving 10 bases between the germline ends. CDR1 is SEHNR, CDR2 FQNEAQ, per germline (reference sequence). CDR3 sequence (DNA): TGTGCCAGCAGCTTAGGTGACAGGAATAATGAAAAACTGTTTTTT. Encoded protein: CASSLGDRNNEKLFF.

This clone has a single count. The gene calls are TRBV5-4 and TRBJ1-2; D is perhaps TRBD1 (5 bases). Germline CDR1 SGHNT, CDR2 YYREEE (reference sequence). This CDR3 is 16 amino acids long. V lost 0 bases, J lost 1 base, and 13 bases lay in between. In DNA form, the CDR3 reads TGTGCCAGCAGCTTGGGAATCAGCGACAGTAACTATGGCTACACCTTC. This encodes CASSLGISDSNYGYTF.

In regard to this clone: One junction end does not reproduce the germline sequence, and a read error may be involved. This rearrangement joins TRBV4-1 to TRBJ1-3; no firm D call. Germline V lookup: CDR1 MGHRA, CDR2 YSYEKL. The CDR3 runs to 13 residues. CDR3 sequence (DNA): TGCGCCAGCAGCCAAGATCTAAACCTAAGTCCCCATTTT. Protein sequence: CASSQDLNLSPHF.

The rearrangement uses TRBV19 and TRBJ1-2; 8 bases align to TRBD1. This CDR3 contains 13 residues. Losses at the gene ends were 6 bases for V and 7 bases for J; bases not matched to a gene: 7. Germline lookup yields CDR1 LNHDA and CDR2 SQIVND (reference sequence). CDR3 nucleotide sequence: TGTGCCAGTAGGAGACAGGGGAGAGGTGGCTACACCTTC. Protein: CASRRQGRGGYTF.

On this clone: Other DNA variants within this sample encode the same CDR3. This chain joins TRBV5-6 and TRBJ1-5, with a tentative D call TRBD1 (6 bases). The CDR3 has 15 residues. CDR1 is SGHDT and CDR2 is YYEEEE in the germline V gene. With 0 bases removed from V and 1 base from J, the gap between germline ends came to 8 bases. CDR3: CASSLGQASNQPQHF. CDR3 DNA sequence: TGTGCCAGCAGCTTGGGACAGGCGAGCAATCAGCCCCAGCATTTT.

In its sample, this clone was seen once. The chain combines TRBV21-1 with TRBJ2-1; the DNA was not compared with TRBD1, the D call given in the table. TRBV21-1 is recorded as a pseudogene. The CDR3 runs to 16 residues. In DNA, the CDR3 is TGTGCCAGCAGCACCTTCCGGGACAGCTCCTACAATGAGCAGTTCTTC. Its translation: CASSTFRDSSYNEQFF.

The V gene is TRBV11-1, the J gene TRBJ1-3; the D is unclear. In germline, CDR1 is SGHAT, CDR2 FQDESV (reference sequence). V lost 5 bases and J 0 bases, leaving 8 bases between the germline ends. This CDR3 is 14 amino acids long. In nucleotides, the CDR3 is TGTGCCAGCAGCCGGAGGATCTCTGGAAACACCATATATTTT. It encodes CASSRRISGNTIYF.

V is TRBV12-5 and J is TRBJ1-6; 7 bases are shared with TRBD1. Germline V gene lookup returns CDR1 LGHNT and CDR2 FRNRAP. This CDR3 is built from 15 residues. Unmatched junction bases numbered 5, after V lost 9 bases and J lost 0 bases. CDR3 in amino acids: CASGTDSSYNSPLHF. Written as DNA, the CDR3 is TGTGCTAGCGGGACAGATAGCTCCTATAATTCACCCCTCCACTTT.